This T cell receptor (beta chain) was obtained from a study of T cell responses to AZD1222 COVID-19 vaccine. Assay used: immunoSEQ multiplex PCR; TCRdb lists only in-frame clones, some missing. Seen here are some 70,000 clones, approximately 80% observed once, and the top ten hold roughly an eighth. V lost 3 bases and J 11 bases, leaving 8 bases between the germline ends. The V gene's germline CDR1 is LGHDT and CDR2 YNNKEL (reference sequence). The CDR3 runs to 11 residues. As concerns this clone: The antigen is not known.

Study-wide points: Spike-specific TCR breadth and depth went up after people got two AZD1222 doses.

The source is an adult who received the AZD1222 COVID-19 vaccine. Sequenced material: peripheral blood, taken 28 days after the second AZD1222 dose. This chain links TRBV3-1 (or the pseudogene TRBV3-2) with TRBJ2-1; D is perhaps TRBD1 (5 bases). The CDR3 is CASSHGAKQFF. CDR3 DNA sequence: TGTGCCAGCAGCCATGGGGCTAAGCAGTTCTTC.